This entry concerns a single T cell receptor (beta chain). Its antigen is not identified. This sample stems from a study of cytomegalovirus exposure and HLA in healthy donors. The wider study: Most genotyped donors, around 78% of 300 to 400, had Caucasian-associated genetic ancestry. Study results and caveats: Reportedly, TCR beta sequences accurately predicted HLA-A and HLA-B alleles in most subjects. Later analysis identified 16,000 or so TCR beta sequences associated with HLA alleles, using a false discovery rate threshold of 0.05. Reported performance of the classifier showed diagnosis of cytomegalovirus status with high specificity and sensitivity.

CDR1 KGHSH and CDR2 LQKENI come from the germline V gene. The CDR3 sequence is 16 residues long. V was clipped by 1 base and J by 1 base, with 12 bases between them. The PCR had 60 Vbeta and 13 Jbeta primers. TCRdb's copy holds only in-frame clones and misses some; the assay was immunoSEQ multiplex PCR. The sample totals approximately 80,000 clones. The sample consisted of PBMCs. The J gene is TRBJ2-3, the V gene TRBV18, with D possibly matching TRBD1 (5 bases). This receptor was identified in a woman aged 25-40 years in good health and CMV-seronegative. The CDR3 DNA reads TGTGCCAGCTCACCACGGTCCAGGGAAGGCACAGATACGCAGTATTTT. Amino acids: CASSPRSREGTDTQYF.